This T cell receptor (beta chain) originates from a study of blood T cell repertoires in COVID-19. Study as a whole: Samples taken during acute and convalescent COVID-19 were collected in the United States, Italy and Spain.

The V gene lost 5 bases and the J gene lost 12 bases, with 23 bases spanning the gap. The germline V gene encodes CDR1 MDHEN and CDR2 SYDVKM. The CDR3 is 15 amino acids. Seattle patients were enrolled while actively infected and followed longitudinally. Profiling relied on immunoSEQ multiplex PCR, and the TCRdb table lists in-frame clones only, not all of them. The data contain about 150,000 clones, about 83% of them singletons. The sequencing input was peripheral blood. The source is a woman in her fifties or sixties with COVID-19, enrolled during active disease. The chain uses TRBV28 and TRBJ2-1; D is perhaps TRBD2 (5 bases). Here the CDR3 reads CASSVSATSRYSQFF. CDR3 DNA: TGTGCCAGCAGTGTTTCAGCCACTAGTAGGTATTCGCAGTTCTTC.